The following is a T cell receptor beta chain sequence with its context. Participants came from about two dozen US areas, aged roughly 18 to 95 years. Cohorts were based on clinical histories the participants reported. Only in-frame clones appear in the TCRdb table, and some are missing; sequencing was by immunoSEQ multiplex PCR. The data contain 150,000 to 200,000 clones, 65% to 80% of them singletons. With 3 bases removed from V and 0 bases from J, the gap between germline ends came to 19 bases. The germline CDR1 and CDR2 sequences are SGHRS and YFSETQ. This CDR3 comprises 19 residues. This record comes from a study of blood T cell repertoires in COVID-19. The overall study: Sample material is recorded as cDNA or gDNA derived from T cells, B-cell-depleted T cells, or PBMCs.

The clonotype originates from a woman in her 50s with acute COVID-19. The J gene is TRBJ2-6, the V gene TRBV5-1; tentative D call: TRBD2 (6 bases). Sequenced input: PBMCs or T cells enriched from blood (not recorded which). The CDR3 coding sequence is TGCGCCAGCAGCTCGGGACTTGAGGTCTGGGACTCTGGGGCCAACGTCCTGACTTTC. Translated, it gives CASSSGLEVWDSGANVLTF.